The 6 T cell receptor beta chains reported below all come from one sample, sequenced in a study of cytomegalovirus exposure and HLA in healthy donors (dated by TCRdb to 2016 to 2017). The library was generated by the immunoSEQ multiplex PCR assay. For the multiplex PCR, a mixture combining 60 forward primers for TCR Vbeta segments and 13 reverse primers for TCR Jbeta segments was used. TCRdb re-hosts the immuneACCESS table, in-frame sequences only. Its copies lack some clones; in the studies checked, an unresolved V gene accounts for under half of them, and the cause for the rest is not known. The sample table records roughly 260,000 clones; almost 85% of these occur just once. The ten largest clonotypes hold more than 1.5% of the sample. Sequencing was carried out using PBMCs. All receptors derive from a woman aged 40 to 55 in good health and CMV-seropositive.

The chain uses TRBV28 and TRBJ2-2, with 13 bases aligning to TRBD2. This CDR3 has 17 amino acids. The ends lost 2 bases at V and 5 bases at J; junction bases unmatched: 5. In germline, CDR1 is MDHEN, CDR2 SYDVKM. DNA of the CDR3: TGTGCCAGCAGTTTAAGGGTGACTAGCGGGAGGACCGGGGAGCTGTTTTTT. It specifies CASSLRVTSGRTGELFF. The variable domain in full, completed from reference TRBV28 and TRBJ2-2, reads DVKVTQSSRYLVKRTGEKVFLECVQDMDHENMFWYRQDPGLGLRLIYFSYDVKMKEKGDIPEGYSVSREKKERFSLILESASTNQTSMYLCASSLRVTSGRTGELFFGEGSRLTVL.

The chain recombines TRBV15 with TRBJ2-1; 8 bases are shared with TRBD2. Germline lookup yields CDR1 LNHNV and CDR2 YYDKDF (reference sequence). The CDR3 is made up of 18 amino acids. Trimming cost V 6 bases and J 0 bases; bases outside gene matches: 13. CDR3 in DNA: TGTGCCACCAGAAGCGGGAGTCCACTGGTTAACTCCTACAATGAGCAGTTCTTC. Residues: CATRSGSPLVNSYNEQFF.

This clone was seen a few times. This chain joins TRBV5-4 and TRBJ1-6; D is perhaps TRBD1 (6 bases). The CDR3 covers 17 residues. Deletions cut 0 bases from V and 8 bases from J, with 18 bases between. Germline CDR1 SGHNT, CDR2 YYREEE (reference sequence). The CDR3 nucleotides read TGTGCCAGCAGCTTGGTCCTTAGGACAGATATGGATTCACCCCTCCACTTT. It encodes CASSLVLRTDMDSPLHF.

This clone came up once. CDR3 DNA sequence: TGTGCCAGCAGCATGACTAGGAATCCGAACACCGGGGAGCTGTTTTTT. Translating gives CASSMTRNPNTGELFF. This rearrangement joins TRBV7-6 to TRBJ2-2; a possible D gene is TRBD2 (6 bases). CDR1 SGHVS and CDR2 FNYEAQ come from the germline V gene. V lost 5 bases and J 0 bases, leaving 13 bases between the germline ends. CDR3 length: 16 amino acids.

Worth noting for this clone: A junction end diverges from the germline sequence, so it may reflect a read error. V usage is TRBV7-9 and J usage is TRBJ2-1; TRBD2 matches 11 bases. CDR1 and CDR2 (germline): SEHNR, FQNEAQ (reference sequence). The CDR3 length is 17 residues. The CDR3 coding sequence is TGTTCCAGCAGCCCGCATAGCGGGAGGGACCCCTACAATGAGCAGTTCTTC. Its protein is CSSSPHSGRDPYNEQFF.

This rearrangement joins TRBV7-9 to TRBJ2-1; 12 bases are shared with TRBD2. This CDR3 region has 16 residues. The germline CDR1 and CDR2 sequences are SEHNR and FQNEAQ (reference sequence). J was trimmed by 5 bases and V by 2 bases; bases with no gene match: 4. The CDR3: CASSLRLAGVNNEQFF. The CDR3 DNA reads TGTGCCAGCAGCTTACGACTAGCGGGAGTCAACAATGAGCAGTTCTTC. Full variable domain (outside the CDR3, taken from reference TRBV7-9 and TRBJ2-1): DTGVSQNPRHKITKRGQNVTFRCDPISEHNRLYWYRQTLGQGPEFLTYFQNEAQLEKSRLLSDRFSAERPKGSFSTLEIQRTEQGDSAMYLCASSLRLAGVNNEQFFGPGTRLTVL.